This record looks at one TCR beta chain sequence and its context. No antigen is known for it. Base qualities were left out, and no much larger clone turns up one base away. Distinct nucleotide sequences in the sample also encode this CDR3. CDR1 and CDR2, per the germline V gene, are SGHDT and YYEEEE. Cut back by 2 bases and 6 bases, the V and J ends lie 12 bases apart. The CDR3 numbers 13 residues from cysteine through phenylalanine. Of the read, only the CDR3 DNA is kept; its 39 bases are in frame from base 1. The data were taken from a study of shared clonotypes between healthy human individuals (TCRdb year 2020). Some background on the complete study: The cohort comprised a couple of women and a few men aged 18 to 49 years. For each donor, three plates each were used for CD4 naive and CD4 memory, two plates were used for CD8 naive, and one plate was used for CD8 memory. The study deeply sequenced blood TCR repertoires of about 5 healthy adults to estimate repertoire size and the extent of clonotype sharing between individuals. To increase sequencing depth and limit assay-specific biases, TCR repertoire library preparation and sequencing were carried out by different laboratories using diverse techniques. Per donor, leukapheresis produced somewhere between about 0.94 and 9 billion PBMCs. Findings and caveats that apply to the study as a whole: Only blood was sampled, and tissue TCR repertoires likely differ from those in blood. Based on pairwise subsampling, the degree of clonotype sharing among donors was expected to be affected by sequencing depth. Because the study included only a small number of donors, the genetic and exposure-history diversity represented was limited. When a few donors were compared, the shared fraction of clonotypes was about 5.5% for naive CD4, 3.5% to 4% for naive CD8, 2.3% for memory CD4, and 0.35% to 0.4% for memory CD8. Compared with non-shared clonotypes, the clonotypes found in all four sorted-subset donors had higher generation probabilities. Naive subsets generally had larger estimated clonotype richness than memory subsets. Even with the large sequencing depth, rarefaction of the sorted-subset datasets indicated that sequencing was incomplete.

Using the deep immunoSEQ assay, TCR CDR3 regions were amplified from genomic DNA by multiplex PCR. Genomic DNA extracted from each cell subset was distributed evenly over all wells of several immunoSEQ 96-well plates, and each plate served as one replicate. For sorted subsets, around 200 ng genomic DNA, equal to 25,000 to 35,000 T cell genomes, was loaded into each replicate PCR. Purified libraries were measured with a Qubit 3.0 fluorometer, size-checked on a Bioanalyzer 2100, and measured again with the KAPA Library Quantification kit. A separate single-read 150-cycle Illumina NextSeq 550 flow cell was used to sequence each immunoSEQ 96-well plate. Turning to the authors' computational methods: Because only junctional sequences without quality scores were contained in the immunoSEQ output, filtering matching that applied to full-length reads could not be performed. Sequences were annotated with PyIR, a Python wrapper for IgBLAST v1.9, and V/J genes and CDR3 were assigned using IMGT germline references. Reads were filtered out if the reads had weak V/J assignments (E-value above 1e-6), no CDR3, stop codons, out-of-frame junctions, or ambiguous translated residues. A V3J clonotype was defined by an identical inferred V gene, J gene, and CDR3 amino acid sequence. Percentage overlap between repertoires was calculated by dividing the number of shared unique clonotypes by the size of the smaller repertoire. Richness of each repertoire was evaluated using RTK rarefaction, the Chao1 estimator, and Recon v2.1 estimates of unobserved clonotypes. For all TCRbeta clonotypes obtained by the gDNA method from a handful of donors, generation probabilities were computed with OLGA. TCRdb took this table from immuneACCESS and kept in-frame rearrangements with V and J called. Such tables lack part of the clones; where checked against another copy, unresolved V genes explain under half of the gap, and the rest is unexplained. V and J calls and clone size are given by that table; D and trimming were obtained from the DNA. The sample table holds some 1,900,000 clones, of which about 95% were seen once. Of the sample, around 1.2% is held by the ten largest clones.

CD8 naive samples were obtained by positive selection for CCR7 among CD45RO-negative cells, yielding a CD45RA+CCR7+ population from which TemRA cells were excluded. The donors were healthy, HIV-negative adults who had no recently reported acute infections or vaccinations. All donors were Caucasian adults living in Nashville, Tennessee, USA. Blood was obtained by leukapheresis, after which PBMCs were separated by Ficoll-Histopaque density gradient centrifugation and cryopreserved in liquid nitrogen vapor phase. Analytical flow cytometry was used to check the purity and quantity of every magnetically sorted T cell population. Each sorted fraction had its genomic DNA isolated and then quantified by UV absorbance on a Nanodrop 2000c.

The source of this sequence is a young man in good health. Material: naive CD8+ T cells sorted from blood. The cell subset or site label here, explained by the study, means: CD45RA+CCR7+. Here the chain combines TRBV5-6 and TRBJ2-7; the D call is tentative, TRBD1 or TRBD2, as each matches 5 bases. CDR3 protein: CASSFGTVGEQYF. The base sequence is TGTGCCAGCAGCTTCGGGACCGTCGGCGAGCAGTACTTC.